What follows is one T cell receptor beta chain and its context. The clone's antigen remains unknown. Base qualities are not provided; no much larger clone lies one nucleotide away. The same CDR3 arises from other DNA sequences in this sample as well. A distance of 14 bases separates the germline ends of V and J, which lose 0 bases and 0 bases respectively. The CDR3, from cysteine to phenylalanine, totals 17 residues. Kept here is only the CDR3 DNA, which spans 51 bases and is read in frame from base 1. CDR1 and CDR2 are read off the germline V gene as SGDLS and YYNGEE. Library method: the immunoSEQ multiplex PCR assay. For the multiplex PCR, a mixture combining 60 forward primers for TCR Vbeta segments and 13 reverse primers for TCR Jbeta segments was used. A multiplex PCR assay on genomic DNA amplified the CDR3 region of rearranged TCR beta genes. The amplified TCR beta libraries were sequenced on the Illumina HiSeq System as 87-base-pair reads. The published analysis was carried out like this. A later analysis tallied approximately 87 million unique TCR beta chains across the 650 to 750 repertoires, and about 12 million of those chains were shared by two or more donors. A nearest-neighbor algorithm error-corrected the raw reads and collapsed the reads into unique sequences, merging closely related sequences to remove PCR and sequencing errors. V, D and J gene segments were assigned by aligning CDR3 sequences to IMGT reference sequences. For a sequence to be retained, a match of at least six nucleotides to both a V gene segment and a J gene segment was required. Rearrangements were called productive when the CDR3 lacked stop codons and stayed in frame with V and J; all others were non-productive. CDR3 was defined according to IMGT convention as the region running from the second conserved V-encoded cysteine to the conserved J-encoded phenylalanine. The earlier analysis of about 590 of the donors excluded sequences that lacked an unambiguous match to a single V gene segment. In an earlier analysis of a few hundred of the donors, V segments were called functional above 56.7% productive rearrangements and were called segregating when the between-donor standard deviation exceeded 5%. A statistical classification framework was built to diagnose cytomegalovirus status from the catalog of TCR beta chain sequences. In a later analysis, V and J genes were assigned by comparing TCR nucleotide sequences against IMGT/GENE-DB human TR gene sequences. A later analysis assigned CDR3 sequences and most-parsimonious VDJ recombination scenarios with the TCRdist pipeline. In a later analysis, each TCR beta chain was defined by its CDR3 amino acid sequence together with its V-gene family, and reads without a unique V-gene family were excluded. To address suspected cross-contamination and a sequencing artifact, a later analysis removed some 620 highly shared, low-generation-probability nucleotide sequences. For each public chain, a later analysis derived a clonal expansion index from normalized ranks of inferred template counts within each repertoire. In a later analysis, generation probabilities were computed with a VDJ recombination model fitted to out-of-frame rearrangements, and the resulting probabilities were checked against IGoR. Hypergeometric tests were used in a later analysis to score TCR-TCR, TCR-HLA and TCR-CMV co-occurrence, with a repertoire-size bias correction applied to the TCR pairs. A later analysis estimated false discovery rates by permuting HLA or CMV assignments 20 times. In a later analysis, co-occurring TCRs were grouped using DBSCAN, with TCRdist sequence similarity added in when clustering inside HLA-allele-positive subsets. For co-occurrence clustering, repertoires with fewer than 30,000 or more than 120,000 public chains were excluded, along with five or six repertoires with anomalous nucleotide sharing. TCRdb holds this immuneACCESS table with in-frame rearrangements only. Some clones are missing; in checked studies, unresolved V genes explain under half, and the rest has no known cause. V and J calls and clone size are copied from that table; D and trimming were computed from the DNA. The sample table contains under 150,000 clones; only one count was recorded for roughly 9.4% of them. The ten largest account for 1.8% of the sample.

The data stem from a study of cytomegalovirus exposure and HLA in healthy donors (dated by TCRdb to about 2017). For context, the study as a whole: According to an earlier analysis of 550 to 700 of the donors, roughly 180 million T cells yielded 90 million to 130 million unique TCR beta sequences and about 300 Gb of sequence data. An early release that covered approximately 600 HLA-typed donors contained about 300 gigabases of sequencing data and around 85 million unique TCR sequences. A later analysis re-examined previously published TCR beta repertoires from more than 600 donors and added high-resolution HLA genotyping to investigate patterns of TCR occurrence. Donor age, sex, ethnicity and CMV serostatus were collected together with the repertoire data. The number of typed donors differed by locus: about 620-640 for A, B, C, DRB1 and DQB1; 500 to 550 for DQA1; 606 for DPA1; and about 450 for DPB1. All discovery cohort repertoires had been generated on a single sequencing platform. The study aimed to test whether cataloging public T cell receptors could reveal signatures of past pathogen exposure. Among roughly 400 genotyped donors of the cohort, an average of around 240,000 unique TCR beta nucleotide sequences was sequenced per donor, of which about 19% were non-productive. To decide whether each TCR beta V gene segment behaved as functional or pseudogenic, an earlier analysis of some 600 of the donors relied on high-throughput TCR beta sequencing. HLA typing included class I and class II loci at four-digit resolution. Of the 398 genotyped donors, less than 90% were placed in the genetic ancestry cluster associated with self-reported Caucasian donors. Roughly 5 DR-DQ haplotypes were handled as single units for association and clustering, since linkage in the cohort was strong. In the later analysis, no new phenotypic data were used to find candidate immune exposures; instead, reliance was placed on TCR beta sequences and their occurrence across donors. The study profiled the T cell repertoires of about 720 subjects by immunosequencing and related them to cytomegalovirus serostatus. To predict cytomegalovirus infection status, the study combined high-throughput TCR immunosequencing, statistical association of individual TCRs with disease status, and machine learning. In addition to the first cohort of roughly 670 subjects, a separate validation cohort of approximately 110 different subjects was used. A later genetic analysis took genome-wide SNP genotypes for about three fifths of the 666 donors and used that subset as a discovery cohort.

Overall study outcomes, separate from this receptor: In vitro tests confirmed that a few of the cytomegalovirus-associated TCR beta chains recognize cytomegalovirus antigens. In an earlier analysis of roughly 500 of the donors, most TCR beta V segments appeared in productive rearrangements about 87% or about 30% of the time, broadly matching IMGT annotations. A cluster of highly shared sequence variants was judged likely to be a technical artifact of the sequencing pipeline. A total of 164 TCR beta chains were listed by the study as associated with cytomegalovirus. The presence/absence analyses assumed that sequencing depth was roughly uniform across donors, and that assumption may not be true. In a later analysis, HLA-associated TCR beta chains showed more clonal expansion and lower generation probabilities than non-associated chains that were equally common. Cytomegalovirus status was reported to be diagnosed by the classifier with high specificity and sensitivity in both the original and validation cohorts. When HLA alleles, especially DR and DQ, strongly co-occurred, attributing TCR associations to individual alleles was difficult. A later genetic analysis associated a missense DCLRE1C variant with V-gene and J-gene trimming of TCR beta chains, and an independent cohort replicated the association. Because the 87-base-pair reads could not distinguish some IMGT-functional V segments, including TRBV6-2 and TRBV6-3, those segments were excluded. Linkage disequilibrium might explain the correlated functional status among segregating V segments, but an unknown experimental factor could not be ruled out. Immune exposure information for the cohort was limited to CMV serostatus. Most CMV-associated TCR beta chains appeared to be HLA-restricted in a later analysis, and the HLA associations seemed to be driven largely by CMV exposure. A later analysis reported that several top co-occurrence clusters appeared linked to parvovirus B19, influenza, CMV and Epstein-Barr virus. A later analysis associated about 17,000 TCR beta sequences with specific HLA alleles at a false discovery rate of 0.05. The authors suggested that the approach could potentially be extended to other disease states and immunological phenotypes. Most TCR sequences were seen in very few donors, while some public TCRs were found in many individuals. According to a later genetic analysis, donors in an Asian-associated ancestry cluster had fewer N-insertions in productive TCRs than the approximately 670-donor mean. A later analysis found that TCR association rates varied across HLA loci, with DRB1 alleles showing the most associated TCRs and HLA-C alleles the fewest. HLA typing was unavailable for some donors at each locus, so association tests used only the typed subset. Only TCR beta chains were sequenced in this cohort, and the absence of alpha or paired-chain data limited detectable features. A further reported finding was that TCR beta sequences accurately predicted the HLA-A and HLA-B alleles for most subjects in the first cohort. Because counts were too low, about 18 rarely observed V segments, including chromosome 9 orphons, were excluded from the earlier analysis of several hundred of the donors.

The cohort comprised some 680 healthy bone marrow donors. At the time of sampling, all cohort members were nominally healthy, though unrecorded immune exposures were likely present. The donor was CMV seronegative and was included in the group of about 400 seronegative cohort members. A peripheral blood sample was collected from each donor, and TCR beta sequencing was performed on peripheral blood mononuclear cells. Genomic DNA was extracted from the blood cell samples with the Qiagen DNeasy Blood Extraction Kit. The sequence is built from TRBV9 and TRBJ2-3, with a weak D call of TRBD2 (6 bases match). Sequencing was carried out using PBMCs. The receptor's source is a male donor in good health and CMV-seronegative. The DNA reads as follows: TGTGCCAGCAGCGTAGATACTAGCTATTCAAGCACAGATACGCAGTATTTT. This codes for CASSVDTSYSSTDTQYF.